This entry lists 27 T cell receptor beta chains sequenced from one sample in a study of blood T cell repertoires in COVID-19. Libraries were prepared by immunoSEQ multiplex PCR; TCRdb keeps only in-frame clonotypes and omits some of them. The table has about 260,000 clones, 75% to 90% seen once. The sequenced sample was peripheral blood. The receptors were gathered from an older woman with COVID-19, enrolled during active disease.

V usage is TRBV19 and J usage is TRBJ2-7; possible D gene TRBD1, 5 bases. CDR1 LNHDA and CDR2 SQIVND come from the germline V gene (reference sequence). The germline V and J ends were trimmed by 7 bases and 3 bases, with 13 bases remaining between them. The CDR3 runs 13 residues. For the CDR3, the DNA is TGTGCCAGTAATAGGGGCCTCAACTACGAGCAGTACTTC. It specifies CASNRGLNYEQYF. Full variable domain (missing parts from reference TRBV19 and TRBJ2-7): DGGITQSPKYLFRKEGQNVTLSCEQNLNHDAMYWYRQDPGQGLRLIYYSQIVNDFQKGDIAEGYSVSREKKESFPLTVTSAQKNPTAFYLCASNRGLNYEQYFGPGTRLTVT.

The V call is TRBV28, the J call TRBJ1-1; D is perhaps TRBD1 (6 bases). CDR3 size: 14 residues. V lost 7 bases to trimming and J lost 10 bases, with 22 bases between them. Germline-derived CDR1 and CDR2 are MDHEN and SYDVKM. For the CDR3, the DNA is TGTGCCAGCATTAGCCCAGGGGTGAGGGTGGTAGCTTTCTTT. It is translated as CASISPGVRVVAFF.

Many counts were recorded for this clone. The rearrangement links TRBV2 to TRBJ2-1, with 11 bases that match TRBD2. There are 14 residues in the CDR3. The ends lost 7 bases at V and 10 bases at J; junction bases unmatched: 9. CDR1 and CDR2 (germline): SNHLY, FYNNEI. CDR3 residues: CASTPEASGREQFF. CDR3 bases: TGTGCCAGCACGCCGGAGGCTAGCGGGAGGGAGCAGTTCTTC.

On this clone: The same CDR3 arises from other DNA sequences in this sample as well. The chain has TRBV19 and TRBJ1-5, with 8 bases identical to TRBD1. J gave up 2 bases and V 8 bases, and 8 bases lay outside the gene matches. Germline V CDR1 and CDR2: LNHDA, SQIVND (reference sequence). The CDR3 loop spans 15 amino acids. The CDR3 here is CASSSGGEGNQPQHF. The DNA for the CDR3 is TGTGCCAGTTCATCAGGGGGCGAGGGCAATCAGCCCCAGCATTTT.

V usage is TRBV30 and J usage is TRBJ1-3; the match to TRBD1 covers 9 bases. The CDR3 consists of 15 residues. Germline-derived CDR1 and CDR2 are GTSNPN and SVGIG (reference sequence). The V segment lost 0 bases and the J segment 4 bases; nucleotides outside the gene matches: 4. The CDR3 spells CAWSVRGTGGNTIYF. The CDR3 coding sequence is TGTGCCTGGAGTGTACGGGGGACAGGGGGAAACACCATATATTTT. Using reference TRBV30 and TRBJ1-3 for the parts outside the CDR3, the full variable domain is SQTIHQWPATLVQPVGSPLSLECTVEGTSNPNLYWYRQAAGRGLQLLFYSVGIGQISSEVPQNLSASRPQDRQFILSSKKLLLSDSGFYLCAWSVRGTGGNTIYFGEGSWLTVV.

The chain recombines TRBV4-1 with TRBJ1-5; no firm D call. The V end was cut by 1 base, the J end by 0 bases, with 10 bases between. Germline CDR1 reads MGHRA; CDR2 reads YSYEKL. There are 16 residues in the CDR3. The chain's CDR3 is CASSQVWLNSNQPQHF. CDR3 in DNA: TGCGCCAGCAGCCAAGTTTGGCTGAATAGCAATCAGCCCCAGCATTTT.

CDR3 DNA sequence: TGTGCCAGCACGGGACAGACCTCCTACGAGCAGTACTTC. Translating gives CASTGQTSYEQYF. The chain carries TRBV6-5 and TRBJ2-7; TRBD1 aligns across 7 bases. With 7 bases clipped from V and 0 bases from J, the junction kept 3 bases outside the gene matches. Per the germline V gene, CDR1 is MNHEY and CDR2 is SVGAGI. There are 13 residues in the CDR3.

The chain has TRBV24-1 and TRBJ1-2; tentatively, D is TRBD1 (5 bases). The V end was cut by 4 bases, the J end by 4 bases, with 15 bases between. The CDR3 has 15 residues. Per the germline V gene, CDR1 is KGHDR and CDR2 is SFDVKD. The CDR3 reads CATSDQTQGPYGYTF. The DNA for the CDR3 is TGTGCCACCAGTGACCAGACGCAGGGTCCCTATGGCTACACCTTC.

This clone was seen a single time. The rearrangement links TRBV2 to TRBJ2-1, with TRBD2 identical over 7 bases. The germline CDR1 and CDR2 sequences are SNHLY and FYNNEI. The CDR3 contains 16 residues. V shed 7 bases, J shed 8 bases, and the junction held 17 bases outside the gene matches. The CDR3 sequence is CASNQLRTRKGDEQFF. The DNA of the CDR3 is TGTGCCAGCAATCAGCTTCGGACTAGAAAGGGCGATGAGCAGTTCTTC. The variable domain in full, completed from reference TRBV2 and TRBJ2-1, reads EPEVTQTPSHQVTQMGQEVILRCVPISNHLYFYWYRQILGQKVEFLVSFYNNEISEKSEIFDDQFSVERPDGSNFTLKIRSTKLEDSAMYFCASNQLRTRKGDEQFFGPGTRLTVL.

The chain uses TRBV6-5 and TRBJ1-1, with TRBD1 as a possible D gene (5 bases). Trimming left V 6 bases short and J 0 bases short, with 11 bases between. From germline, CDR1 is MNHEY and CDR2 SVGAGI. CDR3 size: 14 residues. This chain's CDR3 is CASRSRVLNTEAFF. The CDR3 DNA sequence: TGTGCCAGCAGGTCCAGGGTATTGAACACTGAAGCTTTCTTT.

The rearrangement joins TRBV19 to TRBJ1-2; 8 nucleotides match TRBD1. V lost 1 base to trimming and J lost 7 bases; unmatched junction nucleotides: 8. Germline values: CDR1 LNHDA, CDR2 SQIVND (reference sequence). The CDR3 runs 15 residues. This chain's CDR3 is CASSIGRQGAVGYTF. The CDR3 DNA reads TGTGCCAGTAGTATAGGGCGGCAGGGGGCTGTTGGCTACACCTTC.

J is TRBJ1-2 and V is TRBV2; 9 bases are shared with TRBD1. The length of the CDR3 is 12 residues. The J segment lost 8 bases and the V segment lost 5 bases, leaving 3 bases of the junction unmatched. Germline V CDR1 and CDR2: SNHLY, FYNNEI. The CDR3: CASSRQGGGYTF. As DNA, the CDR3 is TGTGCCAGCAGTCGACAGGGGGGAGGCTACACCTTC. Combining the CDR3 with reference TRBV2 and TRBJ1-2 gives the whole variable domain EPEVTQTPSHQVTQMGQEVILRCVPISNHLYFYWYRQILGQKVEFLVSFYNNEISEKSEIFDDQFSVERPDGSNFTLKIRSTKLEDSAMYFCASSRQGGGYTFGSGTRLTVV.

About this clone itself: One end of the junction does not line up with germline, which may come from a read error. The chain employs TRBV9 and TRBJ1-1, with D maybe TRBD1 (5 bases). This CDR3 has 16 amino acids. Germline lookup yields CDR1 SGDLS and CDR2 YYNGEE. The CDR3 nucleotides are TGTGCCAGCACCCGGGACTGGGATACAGCGAACGCTGAAGCTTTCTTT. It translates to CASTRDWDTANAEAFF. Together with reference TRBV9 and TRBJ1-1, the CDR3 gives the full variable domain: DSGVTQTPKHLITATGQRVTLRCSPRSGDLSVYWYQQSLDQGLQFLIQYYNGEERAKGNILERFSAQQFPDLHSELNLSSLELGDSALYFCASTRDWDTANAEAFFGQGTRLTVV.

A single count supports this clone. The V call is TRBV6-5, the J call TRBJ1-2; 9 bases fit TRBD1. Trimming took 7 bases from V and 8 from J; bases not matched to a gene: 8. This CDR3 spans 13 amino acids. CDR1 and CDR2 from the germline V gene are MNHEY and SVGAGI. The chain's CDR3 is CASKQGAVNGYTF. In nucleotides, the CDR3 is TGTGCCAGCAAACAGGGGGCGGTTAACGGCTACACCTTC.

This chain connects TRBV18 to TRBJ1-2; TRBD1 might be the D (6 bases). The length of the CDR3 is 14 residues. V was cut by 3 bases and J by 4 bases, with 12 bases left in between. Germline V gene lookup returns CDR1 KGHSH and CDR2 LQKENI. The CDR3, as DNA: TGTGCCAGCTCACCCCGAACAGGGCCCTATGGCTACACCTTC. This sequence encodes CASSPRTGPYGYTF. Full variable domain (missing parts from reference TRBV18 and TRBJ1-2): NAGVMQNPRHLVRRRGQEARLRCSPMKGHSHVYWYRQLPEEGLKFMVYLQKENIIDESGMPKERFSAEFPKEGPSILRIQQVVRGDSAAYFCASSPRTGPYGYTFGSGTRLTVV.

This chain uses TRBV29-1 with TRBJ1-3, with a tentative D call TRBD1 (6 bases). Germline lookup yields CDR1 SQVTM and CDR2 ANQGSEA. The CDR3 consists of 13 residues. V gave up 7 bases and J gave up 1 base, with 11 bases separating them. The chain's CDR3 is CSATGWSGNTIYF. CDR3 nucleotide sequence: TGCAGCGCAACAGGGTGGTCTGGAAACACCATATATTTT.

The V gene is TRBV28, the J gene TRBJ1-1; D possibly corresponds to TRBD1 (6 bases). CDR3 length: 13 residues. V lost 3 bases and J 12 bases, leaving 17 bases between the germline ends. Germline CDR1 MDHEN, CDR2 SYDVKM. CDR3 region: CASSFLGGRDPFF. In nucleotides, the CDR3 is TGTGCCAGCAGTTTTCTCGGGGGGCGTGATCCTTTCTTT.

This chain joins TRBV5-6 and TRBJ2-5; TRBD1 might be the D (6 bases). CDR3 length equals 12 residues. Germline V gene sequence: CDR1 SGHDT, CDR2 YYEEEE. V gave up 4 bases and J gave up 4 bases, with 8 bases separating them. CDR3: CASSRDIETQYF. Here the CDR3 DNA reads TGTGCCAGCAGCAGGGACATAGAGACCCAGTACTTC.

The chain carries TRBV24-1 and TRBJ2-1; TRBD2 agrees at 14 bases. The junction had 9 bases not matched to a gene; V was cut back by 6 bases and J by 6 bases. CDR3 length: 17 amino acids. Germline CDR1 is KGHDR and CDR2 is SFDVKD. The CDR3 loop reads CATSLGGLAGAGNEQFF. The CDR3 DNA reads TGTGCCACCAGTTTGGGGGGACTAGCGGGAGCGGGCAATGAGCAGTTCTTC.

The chain combines TRBV5-4 with TRBJ1-3, with D unclear. V was trimmed by 3 bases and J by 0 bases, leaving 13 bases between them. The CDR3 has 16 amino acids. Per the germline V gene, CDR1 is SGHNT and CDR2 is YYREEE (reference sequence). Written as DNA, the CDR3 is TGTGCCAGCAGCTCGGGTGTAAGGCACTCTGGAAACACCATATATTTT. It encodes CASSSGVRHSGNTIYF.

CDR3: CASRSMDTEAFF. DNA of the CDR3: TGTGCCAGCAGAAGCATGGACACTGAAGCTTTCTTT. The chain links TRBV2 to TRBJ1-1, with D uncertain. Germline V gene data show CDR1 as SNHLY and CDR2 as FYNNEI. V lost 6 bases, J lost 3 bases, and 8 bases lay in between. The CDR3 spans 12 residues. Full variable domain (remainder filled in from reference TRBV2 and TRBJ1-1): EPEVTQTPSHQVTQMGQEVILRCVPISNHLYFYWYRQILGQKVEFLVSFYNNEISEKSEIFDDQFSVERPDGSNFTLKIRSTKLEDSAMYFCASRSMDTEAFFGQGTRLTVV.

This rearrangement joins TRBV3-1 (or the pseudogene TRBV3-2) to TRBJ2-7; 9 bases map to TRBD2. Germline-derived CDR1 and CDR2 are LGHDT and YNNKEL (reference sequence). The CDR3 totals 14 residues. With 3 bases clipped from V and 2 bases from J, the junction kept 2 bases outside the gene matches. CDR3 amino acids: CASSHGGRAYEQYF. For the CDR3, the DNA is TGTGCCAGCAGCCATGGCGGGAGGGCCTACGAGCAGTACTTC.

The V call is TRBV12-5, the J call TRBJ2-3; 11 bases align to TRBD2. CDR1 is LGHNT and CDR2 is FRNRAP in the germline V gene. This CDR3 spans 15 amino acids. After removal of 0 bases from V and 9 bases from J, the junction contained 5 bases not matched to a gene. CDR3 sequence (DNA): TGTGCTAGTGGTTTGGTAACTAGCGGGAGAGGGACGCAGTATTTT. This codes for CASGLVTSGRGTQYF.

The chain links TRBV28 to TRBJ1-2; 10 positions match TRBD1. Trimming took 4 bases from V and 6 from J; bases not matched to a gene: 8. The germline CDR1 and CDR2 sequences are MDHEN and SYDVKM. The CDR3 has 15 amino acids. The CDR3, as DNA: TGTGCCAGCAGTTCATACCCGGGACAGGGGCATGGCTACACCTTC. Its protein is CASSSYPGQGHGYTF.

The genes are TRBV4-2 and TRBJ1-1; D may be TRBD1 (6 bases). Germline CDR1 is LGHNA and CDR2 is YNFKEQ. CDR3 length: 15 residues. V shed 1 base and J shed 1 base, with 10 bases lying between them. CDR3 sequence reads: CASSQVLQGNTEAFF. CDR3 coding DNA: TGTGCCAGCAGCCAAGTCCTACAGGGGAACACTGAAGCTTTCTTT.

This chain connects TRBV24-1 to TRBJ2-1; 9 bases line up with TRBD1. V lost 4 bases, J lost 7 bases, and 10 bases stayed unmatched. CDR3 size: 16 residues. Looked up from germline, CDR1 is KGHDR and CDR2 is SFDVKD. The CDR3 DNA reads as TGTGCCACCAGTGAGACCGGGACAGGGAAGAATAATGAGCAGTTCTTC. This sequence encodes CATSETGTGKNNEQFF.

V gene TRBV6-2 or TRBV6-3 combines with J gene TRBJ2-7; TRBD1 aligns across 11 bases. CDR1 and CDR2 (germline): MNHEY, SVGEGT. This CDR3 has 17 amino acids. Germline trimming cut 2 bases from V and 5 bases from J; bases unmatched to any gene: 11. CDR3 amino acids: CASSYPLDRGLWDEQYF. The CDR3 DNA follows: TGTGCCAGCAGTTACCCCCTGGACAGGGGGCTCTGGGACGAGCAGTACTTC.